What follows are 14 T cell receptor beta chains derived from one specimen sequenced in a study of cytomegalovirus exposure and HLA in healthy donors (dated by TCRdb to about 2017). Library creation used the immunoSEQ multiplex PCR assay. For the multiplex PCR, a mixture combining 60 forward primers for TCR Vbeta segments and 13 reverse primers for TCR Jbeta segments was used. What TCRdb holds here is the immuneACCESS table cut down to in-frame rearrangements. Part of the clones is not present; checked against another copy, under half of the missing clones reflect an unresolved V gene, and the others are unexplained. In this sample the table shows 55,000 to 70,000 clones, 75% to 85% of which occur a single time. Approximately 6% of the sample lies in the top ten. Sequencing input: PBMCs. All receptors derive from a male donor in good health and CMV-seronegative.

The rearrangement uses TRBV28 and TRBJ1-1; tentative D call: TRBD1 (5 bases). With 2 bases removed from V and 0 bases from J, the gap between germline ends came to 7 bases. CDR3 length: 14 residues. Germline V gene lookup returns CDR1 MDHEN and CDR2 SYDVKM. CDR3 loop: CASSLGRVNTEAFF. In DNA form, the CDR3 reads TGTGCCAGCAGTTTAGGCAGGGTGAACACTGAAGCTTTCTTT.

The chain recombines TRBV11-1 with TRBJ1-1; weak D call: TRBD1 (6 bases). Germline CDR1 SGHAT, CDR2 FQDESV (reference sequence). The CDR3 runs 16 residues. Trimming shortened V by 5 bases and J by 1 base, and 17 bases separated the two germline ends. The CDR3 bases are TGTGCCAGCAGCGTACGACCCGGGACAACGAACACTGAAGCTTTCTTT. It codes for CASSVRPGTTNTEAFF. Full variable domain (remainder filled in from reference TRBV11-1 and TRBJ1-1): EAEVAQSPRYKITEKSQAVAFWCDPISGHATLYWYRQILGQGPELLVQFQDESVVDDSQLPKDRFSAERLKGVDSTLKIQPAELGDSAMYLCASSVRPGTTNTEAFFGQGTRLTVV.

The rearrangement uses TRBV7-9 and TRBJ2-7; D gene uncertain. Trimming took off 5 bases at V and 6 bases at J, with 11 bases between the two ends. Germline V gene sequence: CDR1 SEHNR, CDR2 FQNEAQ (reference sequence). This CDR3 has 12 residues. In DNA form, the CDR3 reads TGTGCCAGCAGCGGTCGAGTATTCGAGCAGTACTTC. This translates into CASSGRVFEQYF. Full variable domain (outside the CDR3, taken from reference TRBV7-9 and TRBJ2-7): DTGVSQNPRHKITKRGQNVTFRCDPISEHNRLYWYRQTLGQGPEFLTYFQNEAQLEKSRLLSDRFSAERPKGSFSTLEIQRTEQGDSAMYLCASSGRVFEQYFGPGTRLTVT.

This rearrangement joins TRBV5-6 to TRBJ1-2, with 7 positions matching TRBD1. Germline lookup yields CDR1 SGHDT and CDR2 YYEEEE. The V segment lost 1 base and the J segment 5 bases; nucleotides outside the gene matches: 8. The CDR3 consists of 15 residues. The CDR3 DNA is TGTGCCAGCAGCTTGAACAGGGGCCCTGGGTATGGCTACACCTTC. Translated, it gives CASSLNRGPGYGYTF. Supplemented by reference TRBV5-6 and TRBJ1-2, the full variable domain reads DAGVTQSPTHLIKTRGQQVTLRCSPKSGHDTVSWYQQALGQGPQFIFQYYEEEERQRGNFPDRFSGHQFPNYSSELNVNALLLGDSALYLCASSLNRGPGYGYTFGSGTRLTVV.

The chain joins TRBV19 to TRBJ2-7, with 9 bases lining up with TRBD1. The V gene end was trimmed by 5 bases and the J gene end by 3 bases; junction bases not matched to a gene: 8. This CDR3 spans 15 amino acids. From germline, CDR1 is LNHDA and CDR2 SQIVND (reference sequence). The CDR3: CASSPRTGDFYEQYF. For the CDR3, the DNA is TGTGCCAGTAGTCCCCGGACAGGGGACTTCTACGAGCAGTACTTC. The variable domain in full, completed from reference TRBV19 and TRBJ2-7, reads DGGITQSPKYLFRKEGQNVTLSCEQNLNHDAMYWYRQDPGQGLRLIYYSQIVNDFQKGDIAEGYSVSREKKESFPLTVTSAQKNPTAFYLCASSPRTGDFYEQYFGPGTRLTVT.

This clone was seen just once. As DNA, the CDR3 is TGTGCCAGCAGCTCCCAGATGGATACGCAGTATTTT. Its translation: CASSSQMDTQYF. This chain uses TRBV13 with TRBJ2-3, with D hard to call. This CDR3 comprises 12 residues. Germline CDR1 reads PRHDT; CDR2 reads FYEKMQ (reference sequence). The V gene lost 4 bases and the J gene lost 6 bases, with 8 bases spanning the gap.

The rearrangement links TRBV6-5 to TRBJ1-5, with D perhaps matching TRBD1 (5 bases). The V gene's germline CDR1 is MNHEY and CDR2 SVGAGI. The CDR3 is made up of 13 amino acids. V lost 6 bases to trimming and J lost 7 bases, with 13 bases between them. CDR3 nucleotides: TGTGCCAGCAGACGGGGGGTGGACCAGCCCCAGCATTTT. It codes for CASRRGVDQPQHF.

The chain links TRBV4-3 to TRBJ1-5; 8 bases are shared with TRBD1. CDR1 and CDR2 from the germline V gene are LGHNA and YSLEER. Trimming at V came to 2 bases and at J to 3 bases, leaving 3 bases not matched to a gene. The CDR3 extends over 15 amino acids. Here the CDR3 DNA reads TGCGCCAGCAGCCAACTGACAGGGGTCAATCAGCCCCAGCATTTT. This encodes CASSQLTGVNQPQHF.

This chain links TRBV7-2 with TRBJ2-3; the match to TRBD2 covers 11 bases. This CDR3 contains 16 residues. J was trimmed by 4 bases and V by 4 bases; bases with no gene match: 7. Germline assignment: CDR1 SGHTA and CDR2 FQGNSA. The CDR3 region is CASSSFLAGGADTQYF. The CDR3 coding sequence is TGTGCCAGCAGCTCGTTCCTAGCGGGGGGAGCAGATACGCAGTATTTT.

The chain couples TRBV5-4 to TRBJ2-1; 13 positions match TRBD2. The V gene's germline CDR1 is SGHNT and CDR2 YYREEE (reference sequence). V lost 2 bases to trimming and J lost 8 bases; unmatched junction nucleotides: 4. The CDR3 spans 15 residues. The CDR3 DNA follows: TGTGCCAGCAGCTTTACTAGCGGGGGGGCCTATGAGCAGTTCTTC. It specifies CASSFTSGGAYEQFF.

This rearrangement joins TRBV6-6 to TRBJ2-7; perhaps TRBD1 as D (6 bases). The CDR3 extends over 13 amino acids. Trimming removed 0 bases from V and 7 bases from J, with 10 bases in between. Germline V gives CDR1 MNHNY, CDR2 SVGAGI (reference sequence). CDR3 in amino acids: CASSYSKGEEQYF. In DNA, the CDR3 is TGTGCCAGCAGTTACTCGAAGGGGGAGGAGCAGTACTTC.

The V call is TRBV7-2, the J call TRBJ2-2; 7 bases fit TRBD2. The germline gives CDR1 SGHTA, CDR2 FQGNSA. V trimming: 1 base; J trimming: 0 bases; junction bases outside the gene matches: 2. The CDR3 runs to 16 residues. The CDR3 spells CASSLVGLANTGELFF. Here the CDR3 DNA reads TGTGCCAGCAGCTTAGTTGGACTAGCGAACACCGGGGAGCTGTTTTTT.

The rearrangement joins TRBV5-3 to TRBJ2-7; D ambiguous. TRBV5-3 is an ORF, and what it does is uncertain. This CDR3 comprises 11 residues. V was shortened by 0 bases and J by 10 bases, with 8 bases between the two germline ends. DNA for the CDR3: TGTGCCAGAAGCTTGGTGCACTGCCAGTACTTC. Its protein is CARSLVHCQYF.

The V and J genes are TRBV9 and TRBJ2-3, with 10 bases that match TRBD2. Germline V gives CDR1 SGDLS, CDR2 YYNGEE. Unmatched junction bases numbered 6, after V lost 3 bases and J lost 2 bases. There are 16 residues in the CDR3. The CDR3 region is CASSGLAGANTDTQYF. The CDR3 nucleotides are TGTGCCAGCAGCGGGCTAGCGGGGGCCAACACAGATACGCAGTATTTT.